A selection of T cell receptor beta chains follows, all from one sample in a study of cytomegalovirus exposure and HLA in healthy donors. This table comes from immunoSEQ multiplex PCR, and its TCRdb copy is limited to in-frame clones, with some not included. There are under 200,000 clones in the sample; more than 9.5% occur only once, and about 8% lies in the top ten. The sample comprised PBMCs. These receptors were collected from a man in his fifties in good health and CMV-seropositive. The CDR3 runs from the conserved cysteine through the conserved F or W. D genes are given only for firm matches. The size field is filled for only some rows; it gives once, few, many or a size class.

TRBV6-4,-,TRBJ1-6,-,CASSEETEGSPLNF,TGTGCCAGCAGTGAGGAAACAGAGGGTTCACCCCTCAACTTT
TRBV6-6,-,TRBJ2-5,-,CASSPGLQGTQYF,TGTGCCAGCAGCCCGGGGTTACAAGGGACCCAGTACTTC
TRBV6-5,-,TRBJ1-4,-,CASTPGGQGWEKLFF,TGTGCCAGCACCCCGGGGGGGCAGGGCTGGGAAAAACTGTTTTTT
TRBV7-9,-,TRBJ1-1,TRBD1,CASSQQGSNTEAFF,TGTGCCAGCAGCCAACAGGGGTCGAACACTGAAGCTTTCTTT
TRBV29-1,few,TRBJ2-5,TRBD2,CSVEGAGGARGTQYF,TGCAGCGTTGAAGGGGCGGGGGGCGCCCGGGGGACCCAGTACTTC
TRBV7-9,-,TRBJ2-3,TRBD2,CASSTRGGTRDTQYF,TGTGCCAGCAGCACGCGGGGGGGCACTAGAGATACGCAGTATTTT
TRBV5-4,-,TRBJ2-6,-,CAQHINRGSGANVLTF,TGTGCCCAGCATATCAATCGAGGGAGTGGGGCCAACGTCCTGACTTTC
TRBV19,-,TRBJ1-5,TRBD1,CASRQGGFRDNQPQHF,TGTGCCAGTCGACAGGGGGGCTTTCGTGACAATCAGCCCCAGCATTTT
TRBV5-1,-,TRBJ2-7,TRBD1,CASSETGTGYEQYF,TGCGCCAGCAGCGAGACAGGGACGGGCTACGAGCAGTACTTC
TRBV2,few,TRBJ1-5,-,CASTVPGSNQPQHF,TGTGCCAGCACTGTGCCAGGGAGCAATCAGCCCCAGCATTTT
TRBV28,-,TRBJ2-7,TRBD1,CASDQGQGYEQYF,TGTGCCAGCGATCAAGGACAGGGGTACGAGCAGTACTTC
TRBV5-8,-,TRBJ1-5,TRBD1,CASSPDRSSNQPQHF,TGTGCCAGCAGCCCGGACAGGTCTAGCAATCAGCCCCAGCATTTT
TRBV2,few,TRBJ2-5,-,CASSEETVQETQYF,TGTGCCAGCAGTGAAGAGACAGTTCAAGAGACCCAGTACTTC
TRBV5-5,-,TRBJ2-2,-,CASSSGVRTGELFF,TGTGCCAGCAGCTCCGGAGTCCGCACCGGGGAGCTGTTTTTT
TRBV5-1,-,TRBJ2-2,-,CASSLGGDSGELFF,TGCGCCAGCAGCTTGGGGGGGGACAGCGGGGAGCTGTTTTTT
TRBV30,few,TRBJ2-5,TRBD2,CAWTPPGLADQETQYF,TGTGCCTGGACCCCGCCGGGACTAGCGGATCAAGAGACCCAGTACTTC
TRBV2,-,TRBJ1-5,-,CASSEKYQGFLRNQPQHF,TGTGCCAGCAGTGAAAAGTACCAGGGCTTCCTCCGCAATCAGCCCCAGCATTTT
TRBV5-1,-,TRBJ1-6,-,CASSSGQSNNSPLHF,TGCGCCAGCAGCTCTGGACAGAGCAATAATTCACCCCTCCACTTT
TRBV4-2,-,TRBJ1-2,-,CASSQVNGQPSNYGYTF,TGTGCCAGCAGCCAAGTAAACGGACAACCATCTAACTATGGCTACACCTTC
TRBV18,few,TRBJ1-5,-,CASSSINRDQPQHF,TGTGCCAGCTCCTCTATCAACAGGGATCAGCCCCAGCATTTT
TRBV2,-,TRBJ2-5,-,CASSGQSQETQYF,TGTGCCAGCAGTGGACAGTCCCAAGAGACCCAGTACTTC
TRBV27,-,TRBJ1-1,-,CASRMDTIKTEVFF,TGTGCCAGCAGGATGGACACCATTAAGACCGAAGTTTTCTTT
TRBV11-2,-,TRBJ2-5,-,CAIQGAGETQYF,TGTGCCATCCAAGGGGCCGGGGAGACCCAGTACTTC
TRBV25-1,few,TRBJ2-1,TRBD2,CASSPRLAGGNEQFF,TGTGCCAGCAGCCCCCGACTAGCGGGGGGGAATGAGCAGTTCTTC
TRBV6-6,-,TRBJ1-2,TRBD1,CASSATGGAGIGYTF,TGTGCCAGCAGTGCCACAGGGGGTGCGGGGATAGGCTACACCTTC
TRBV7-2,-,TRBJ2-3,TRBD1,CASSRTGGSDTQYF,TGTGCCAGCAGCCGGACAGGGGGTTCAGATACGCAGTATTTT
TRBV25-1,few,TRBJ1-5,TRBD1,CASRRQGVNQPQHF,TGTGCCAGCAGGCGACAGGGGGTGAATCAGCCCCAGCATTTT
TRBV6-5,-,TRBJ1-3,-,CASSPTGGAGNTIYF,TGTGCCAGCAGTCCCACGGGGGGGGCCGGAAACACCATATATTTT